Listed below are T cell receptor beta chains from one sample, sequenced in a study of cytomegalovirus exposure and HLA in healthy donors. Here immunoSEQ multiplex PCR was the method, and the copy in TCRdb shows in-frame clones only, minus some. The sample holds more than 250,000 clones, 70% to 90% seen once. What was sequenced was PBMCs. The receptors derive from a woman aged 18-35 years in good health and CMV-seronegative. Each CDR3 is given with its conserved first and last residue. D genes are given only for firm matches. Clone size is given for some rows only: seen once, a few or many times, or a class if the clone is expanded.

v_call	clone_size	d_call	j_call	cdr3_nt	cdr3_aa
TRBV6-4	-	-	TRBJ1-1	TGTGCCAGCACTACTACAGGGACCGGGAACACTGAAGCTTTCTTT	CASTTTGTGNTEAFF
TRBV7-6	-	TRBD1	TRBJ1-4	TGTGCCAGCAGCACACGGACAGGGGGCTATGAAAAACTGTTTTTT	CASSTRTGGYEKLFF
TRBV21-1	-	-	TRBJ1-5	TGTGCCAGCAGCATATACCGGGGCAATCAGCCCCAGCATTTT	CASSIYRGNQPQHF
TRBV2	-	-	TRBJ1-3	TGTGCCAGCAGTGAAGACAATACCGGAAACACCATATATTTT	CASSEDNTGNTIYF
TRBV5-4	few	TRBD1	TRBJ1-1	TGTGCCAGCAGCTACGACAGGGGAGGGGTGAACACTGAAGCTTTCTTT	CASSYDRGGVNTEAFF
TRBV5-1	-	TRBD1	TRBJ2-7	TGCGCCAGCAGCCATACAGGGGGATACGAGCAGTACTTC	CASSHTGGYEQYF
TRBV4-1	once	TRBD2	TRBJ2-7	TGCGCCAGCAGCCACTACCGGTTGGGACTAGCAGACTCCTACGAGCAGTACTTC	CASSHYRLGLADSYEQYF
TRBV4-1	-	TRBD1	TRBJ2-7	TGCGCCAGCAGCCAACCATCGGACAGGGGGAGCTCCTACGAGCAGTACTTC	CASSQPSDRGSSYEQYF
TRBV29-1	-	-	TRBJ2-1	TGCAGCGTTGTGGAGGCGCTAGCATCCGGCAATGAGCAGTTCTTC	CSVVEALASGNEQFF
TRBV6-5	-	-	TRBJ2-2	TGTGCCAGCAGTTATGAATGGGGGGGCCTAACCGGGGAGCTGTTTTTT	CASSYEWGGLTGELFF
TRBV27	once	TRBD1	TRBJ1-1	TGTGCCAGCGGCGGGACAGGGGTCATGAACACTGAAGCTTTCTTT	CASGGTGVMNTEAFF
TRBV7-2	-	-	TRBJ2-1	TGTGCCAGCAGCTACCGTAGCTCCTACAATGAGCAGTTCTTC	CASSYRSSYNEQFF
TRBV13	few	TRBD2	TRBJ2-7	TGTGCCAGCAGCTTAAGACTAGCGGTCGGCCCGTCCCACGAGCAGTACTTC	CASSLRLAVGPSHEQYF
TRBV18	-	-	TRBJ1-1	TGTGCCAGCTCACCACCCTTCCCGAACACTGAAGCTTTCTTT	CASSPPFPNTEAFF
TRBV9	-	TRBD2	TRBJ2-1	TGTGCCAGCAGCGTAGGGGAGGGGTACAATGAGCAGTTCTTC	CASSVGEGYNEQFF
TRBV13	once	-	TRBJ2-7	TGTGCCAGCAGTCAGGGTCCTAAGCAGTACTTC	CASSQGPKQYF
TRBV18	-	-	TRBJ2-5	TGTGCCAGCTCACCCTACGCGTACCAAGAGACCCAGTACTTC	CASSPYAYQETQYF
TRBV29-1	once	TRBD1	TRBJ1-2	TGCAGCGCTCGAGTCCCCGACAGGGGTTATGGCTACACCTTC	CSARVPDRGYGYTF
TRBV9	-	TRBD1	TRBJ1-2	TGTGCCAGCAGCGCAACCAGGGGGGGCTACACCTTC	CASSATRGGYTF
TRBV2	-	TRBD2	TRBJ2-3	TGTGCCACTCTAGCGGGGTCTTCCACAGATACGCAGTATTTT	CATLAGSSTDTQYF
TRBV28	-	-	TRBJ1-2	TGTGCCAGCAGTTTGCGGGTATATGGCTACACCTTC	CASSLRVYGYTF
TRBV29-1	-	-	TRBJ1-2	TGCAGCGTTGAAACCCCTTCGGGGGGCTACACCTTC	CSVETPSGGYTF
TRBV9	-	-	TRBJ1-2	TGTGCCAGCAGCGCTTTCGGGGATAGCTATGGCTACACCTTC	CASSAFGDSYGYTF
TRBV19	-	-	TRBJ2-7	TGTGCCACCACTCGGACAGTGTCCAGCTCCTACGAGCAGTACTTC	CATTRTVSSSYEQYF
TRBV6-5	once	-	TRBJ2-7	TGTGCCAGCAGTTACTCGAGCGCCAGGGGCGGATACGAGCAGTACTTC	CASSYSSARGGYEQYF
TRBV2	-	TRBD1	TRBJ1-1	TGTGCCAGCAGTGAAAGTGGGACAGCCGCTGAAGCTTTCTTT	CASSESGTAAEAFF
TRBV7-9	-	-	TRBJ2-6	TGTGCCAGCAGCTCAACAAATGCTGGGGCCAACGTCCTGACTTTC	CASSSTNAGANVLTF
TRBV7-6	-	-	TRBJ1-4	TGTGCCAGCCCCGTGGACAGCCGGGATGAAAAACTGTTTTTT	CASPVDSRDEKLFF
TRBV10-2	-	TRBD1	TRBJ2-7	TGCGCCAGCCACGGGACAGCCATTTACGAGCAGTACTTC	CASHGTAIYEQYF
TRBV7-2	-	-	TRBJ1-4	TGTGCCAGCAGCTCCCCTTGGGGAGGCCTTGAAAAACTGTTTTTT	CASSSPWGGLEKLFF
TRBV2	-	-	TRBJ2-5	TGTGCCAGAAGACAGGAAGAGACCCAGTACTTC	CARRQEETQYF
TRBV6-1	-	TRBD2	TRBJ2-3	TGTGCCAGCAGTGAAAACCTAGCGGGGGGTAGAACAGATACGCAGTATTTT	CASSENLAGGRTDTQYF
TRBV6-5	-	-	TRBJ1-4	-	CASSSSTGSGEKLFF
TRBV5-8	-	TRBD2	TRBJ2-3	TGTGCCAGCACCCTGGGGGGGTCCCGCACAGATACGCAGTATTTT	CASTLGGSRTDTQYF
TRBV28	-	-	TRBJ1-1	TGTGCCAGCAGTTTAAGGAGAGCGAGAGGTTCTGAAGCTTTCTTT	CASSLRRARGSEAFF